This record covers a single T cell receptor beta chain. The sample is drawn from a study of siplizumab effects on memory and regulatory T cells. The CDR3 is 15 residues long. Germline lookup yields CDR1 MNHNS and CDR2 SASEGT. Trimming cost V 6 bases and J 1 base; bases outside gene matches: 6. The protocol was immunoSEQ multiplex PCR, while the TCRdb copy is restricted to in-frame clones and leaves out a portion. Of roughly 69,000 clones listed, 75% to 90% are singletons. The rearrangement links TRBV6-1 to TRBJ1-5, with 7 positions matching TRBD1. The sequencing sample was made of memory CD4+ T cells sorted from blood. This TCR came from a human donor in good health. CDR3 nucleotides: TGTGCCAGCAGAGGGACAGTCGAGAGCAATCAGCCCCAGCATTTT. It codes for CASRGTVESNQPQHF.